This TCR beta chain originates from a study of post-analysis software for immune sequencing data. Study-wide context: Secondary progressive, relapsing-remitting and progressive-relapsing multiple sclerosis were among the included disease courses.

Trimming left V 5 bases short and J 4 bases short, with 14 bases between. The CDR3 spans 14 residues. CDR1 is MNHNS and CDR2 is SASEGT in the germline V gene. Researchers reported that TCR beta cDNA libraries carried unique molecular identifiers. The authors obtained some 500,000 cDNA molecules from roughly 1.1 to 9.2 million T cells. TCRdb independently ran MiXCR on the PCR reads; one entry per CDR3 protein. The sample holds about 380,000 distinct CDR3 sequences, around a third seen once. Points from the study as a whole: TRBV5-6, TRBV5-1 and TRBV20-1 were among a few TRBV segments more frequent in patients than controls. Normalized Chao1 diversity was significantly lower in multiple sclerosis patients than in controls.

Regarding this clonotype: Its antigen remains unknown.

This TCR derives from a girl aged 5 to 17 with multiple sclerosis. The V and J genes are TRBV6-1 and TRBJ1-1; D call uncertain. Sequencing input: blood. The CDR3 loop reads CASSLTGVSTEAFF. CDR3 sequence (DNA): TGTGCCAGCAGTCTTACTGGGGTGAGCACTGAAGCTTTCTTT.